Below, 22 T cell receptor beta chains from the same sample are listed, as sequenced in a study of blood T cell repertoires in COVID-19. TCRdb's table, derived via immunoSEQ multiplex PCR, lists solely in-frame clones and lacks some. The data hold roughly 300,000 clones, with around 90% observed a single time. The sample taken for sequencing was PBMCs or T cells enriched from blood (not recorded which). The origin of the receptors is a woman in her twenties or thirties who had recovered from COVID-19.

The chain recombines TRBV28 with TRBJ1-2; TRBD1 aligns across 8 bases. The junction had 14 bases not matched to a gene; V was cut back by 6 bases and J by 8 bases. Germline CDR1 MDHEN, CDR2 SYDVKM. This CDR3 contains 15 residues. The CDR3 reads CASRFDRGGVGGYTF. CDR3 sequence (DNA): TGTGCCAGCAGATTCGACAGGGGTGGAGTGGGAGGCTACACCTTC.

The gene calls are TRBV28 and TRBJ2-7, with 15 bases matching TRBD2. The CDR3 loop spans 17 amino acids. Germline V gives CDR1 MDHEN, CDR2 SYDVKM. V trimming: 6 bases; J trimming: 2 bases; junction bases outside the gene matches: 8. This chain's CDR3 is CASSPGTSGRPTYEQYF. The CDR3 region has the DNA TGTGCCAGCAGCCCTGGGACTAGCGGGAGGCCTACCTACGAGCAGTACTTC. Together with reference TRBV28 and TRBJ2-7, the CDR3 gives the full variable domain: DVKVTQSSRYLVKRTGEKVFLECVQDMDHENMFWYRQDPGLGLRLIYFSYDVKMKEKGDIPEGYSVSREKKERFSLILESASTNQTSMYLCASSPGTSGRPTYEQYFGPGTRLTVT.

This chain joins TRBV5-4 and TRBJ2-1; 7 positions agree with TRBD2. The CDR3 spans 13 residues. With V trimmed by 4 bases and J by 7 bases, 5 bases remained unmatched. Per germline, CDR1 SGHNT and CDR2 YYREEE (reference sequence). The CDR3 reads CASSLRESNEQFF. The CDR3 DNA sequence: TGTGCCAGCAGCCTGCGGGAGTCAAATGAGCAGTTCTTC.

The V and J genes are TRBV28 and TRBJ1-1; 8 nucleotides agree with TRBD1. This CDR3 region has 15 residues. Germline CDR1 MDHEN, CDR2 SYDVKM. V lost 6 bases to trimming and J lost 1 base; unmatched junction nucleotides: 7. CDR3 amino acids: CASRSSGGPNTEAFF. In DNA form, the CDR3 reads TGTGCCAGCAGATCCTCAGGGGGCCCGAACACTGAAGCTTTCTTT. The variable domain in full, completed from reference TRBV28 and TRBJ1-1, reads DVKVTQSSRYLVKRTGEKVFLECVQDMDHENMFWYRQDPGLGLRLIYFSYDVKMKEKGDIPEGYSVSREKKERFSLILESASTNQTSMYLCASRSSGGPNTEAFFGQGTRLTVV.

This chain links TRBV6-5 with TRBJ2-2; 10 positions match TRBD1. Trimming cost V 8 bases and J 7 bases; bases outside gene matches: 4. The CDR3 is 13 amino acids. Germline V gives CDR1 MNHEY, CDR2 SVGAGI. The CDR3 coding sequence is TGTGCCAGCCGACAGGGGGCTGGCGGGGAGCTGTTTTTT. Its translation: CASRQGAGGELFF.

This sequence joins TRBV11-2 and TRBJ1-4; D is ambiguous. This CDR3 contains 16 residues. V gave up 1 base and J gave up 0 bases, with 9 bases separating them. Germline values: CDR1 SGHAT, CDR2 FQNNGV. The CDR3 nucleotides are TGTGCCAGCAGCTTAGGGGCCATATCAACTAATGAAAAACTGTTTTTT. It yields the protein CASSLGAISTNEKLFF.

The V and J genes are TRBV2 and TRBJ1-1; D is unclear. Trimming shortened V by 1 base and J by 7 bases, and 13 bases separated the two germline ends. CDR1 is SNHLY and CDR2 is FYNNEI in the germline V gene. The CDR3 is made up of 14 amino acids. CDR3 residues: CASSEEVQTYEAFF. The CDR3 DNA is TGTGCCAGCAGTGAAGAGGTCCAGACTTATGAAGCTTTCTTT. Filled out from reference TRBV2 and TRBJ1-1, the complete variable domain reads EPEVTQTPSHQVTQMGQEVILRCVPISNHLYFYWYRQILGQKVEFLVSFYNNEISEKSEIFDDQFSVERPDGSNFTLKIRSTKLEDSAMYFCASSEEVQTYEAFFGQGTRLTVV.

The DNA of the CDR3 is TGTGCCTGGAGTTTCCCCGGGACTAGCGGGAGATTCGGGGAGCTGTTTTTT. Encoded protein: CAWSFPGTSGRFGELFF. The rearrangement joins TRBV30 to TRBJ2-2, with 14 positions matching TRBD2. The CDR3 extends over 17 amino acids. The germline V gene has CDR1 GTSNPN and CDR2 SVGIG (reference sequence). Trimming took 2 bases from V and 7 from J; bases not matched to a gene: 9. Full variable domain (outside the CDR3, taken from reference TRBV30 and TRBJ2-2): SQTIHQWPATLVQPVGSPLSLECTVEGTSNPNLYWYRQAAGRGLQLLFYSVGIGQISSEVPQNLSASRPQDRQFILSSKKLLLSDSGFYLCAWSFPGTSGRFGELFFGEGSRLTVL.

The chain combines TRBV7-2 with TRBJ1-3, with no clear D. CDR1 is SGHTA and CDR2 is FQGNSA in the germline V gene. The CDR3 is made up of 16 amino acids. V dropped 3 bases and J dropped 0 bases, with 12 bases sitting between them. The CDR3 nucleotides read TGTGCCAGCAGCTTCGGGTCGCCCCCCTCTGGAAACACCATATATTTT. This translates into CASSFGSPPSGNTIYF.

This rearrangement joins TRBV5-6 to TRBJ1-2; D is unclear. This CDR3 is 15 amino acids long. The germline CDR1 and CDR2 sequences are SGHDT and YYEEEE. V dropped 4 bases and J dropped 5 bases, with 18 bases sitting between them. CDR3 sequence: CASSTRREKRYGYTF. In DNA form, the CDR3 reads TGTGCCAGCAGCACACGCCGGGAGAAGAGGTATGGCTACACCTTC.

This clone was seen a handful of times. V and J are TRBV5-4 and TRBJ1-5; D call uncertain. Deletions cut 1 base from V and 7 bases from J, with 6 bases between. The V gene's germline CDR1 is SGHNT and CDR2 YYREEE (reference sequence). The CDR3 is 12 amino acids. This chain's CDR3 is CASSLMGQPQHF. Here the CDR3 DNA reads TGTGCCAGCAGCTTGATGGGCCAGCCCCAGCATTTT.

V gene TRBV19 combines with J gene TRBJ2-2; D might be TRBD1 (5 bases). The V end lost 5 bases, the J end lost 4 bases, and 8 bases lay between the germline ends. This CDR3 comprises 13 residues. Germline V lookup: CDR1 LNHDA, CDR2 SQIVND (reference sequence). The CDR3 DNA follows: TGTGCCAGTAGTTCCACAGGCACCGGGGAGCTGTTTTTT. Amino acids: CASSSTGTGELFF.

The chain combines TRBV3-1 (or the pseudogene TRBV3-2) with TRBJ1-1, with 7 bases identical to TRBD1. This CDR3 contains 16 residues. The germline V gene encodes CDR1 LGHDT and CDR2 YNNKEL (reference sequence). The V and J ends lost 3 bases and 6 bases, in that order; junction bases with no gene match: 13. For the CDR3, the DNA is TGTGCCAGCAGCCAGGCAGGGGGAATGGTGGGGCCTGAAGCTTTCTTT. Translation: CASSQAGGMVGPEAFF.

This clone occurred once. The chain couples TRBV19 to TRBJ1-1, with D possibly being TRBD1 (5 bases). This CDR3 has 14 residues. From germline, CDR1 is LNHDA and CDR2 SQIVND (reference sequence). V gave up 1 base and J gave up 6 bases, with 12 bases separating them. The CDR3 region has the DNA TGTGCCAGTAGTATAGTTGGTGGGGCATCTGAAGCTTTCTTT. Encoded protein: CASSIVGGASEAFF. Using reference TRBV19 and TRBJ1-1 for the parts outside the CDR3, the full variable domain is DGGITQSPKYLFRKEGQNVTLSCEQNLNHDAMYWYRQDPGQGLRLIYYSQIVNDFQKGDIAEGYSVSREKKESFPLTVTSAQKNPTAFYLCASSIVGGASEAFFGQGTRLTVV.

The CDR3 coding sequence is TGTGCCAGTAGTGTGGTATTGCTAGCGGGGGGGGAGCAGTTCTTC. It is translated as CASSVVLLAGGEQFF. V usage is TRBV19 and J usage is TRBJ2-1; 12 bases align to TRBD2. Germline assignment: CDR1 LNHDA and CDR2 SQIVND (reference sequence). Trimming took 5 bases from V and 10 from J; bases not matched to a gene: 9. CDR3 length: 15 amino acids.

This chain connects TRBV28 to TRBJ2-5; D unresolved. This CDR3 has 14 amino acids. Germline V CDR1 and CDR2: MDHEN, SYDVKM. V was pared by 5 bases and J by 2 bases, with 12 bases between. The CDR3 DNA is TGTGCCAGCAGTCCCTTGAGAGGACAAGAGACCCAGTACTTC. Translating it yields CASSPLRGQETQYF.

This clone was observed a single time. J is TRBJ2-1 and V is TRBV29-1; 7 bases line up with TRBD2. CDR3 length: 15 amino acids. Unmatched junction bases numbered 6, after V lost 4 bases and J lost 0 bases. Germline-derived CDR1 and CDR2 are SQVTM and ANQGSEA. CDR3 loop: CSVVALANSYNEQFF. The CDR3 DNA sequence: TGCAGCGTTGTCGCACTAGCGAACTCCTACAATGAGCAGTTCTTC.

The rearrangement uses TRBV5-1 and TRBJ2-4; 9 bases line up with TRBD1. Germline values: CDR1 SGHRS, CDR2 YFSETQ. The CDR3 consists of 14 residues. The V and J ends lost 3 bases and 7 bases, in that order; junction bases with no gene match: 5. The DNA for the CDR3 is TGCGCCAGCAGCTCCGGGACAGGGAGGAACATTCAGTACTTC. Translated: CASSSGTGRNIQYF. Drawing the rest from reference TRBV5-1 and TRBJ2-4, the complete variable domain is KAGVTQTPRYLIKTRGQQVTLSCSPISGHRSVSWYQQTPGQGLQFLFEYFSETQRNKGNFPGRFSGRQFSNSRSEMNVSTLELGDSALYLCASSSGTGRNIQYFGAGTRLSVL.

The rearrangement joins TRBV5-1 to TRBJ2-7; TRBD2 aligns across 9 bases. CDR3 length: 17 residues. Germline V gene data show CDR1 as SGHRS and CDR2 as YFSETQ. Trimming removed 0 bases from V and 1 base from J; junction bases left unmatched: 8. The CDR3 nucleotides are TGCGCCAGCAGCTTGGCCGCGGGGGGGATAGAGTCCTACGAGCAGTACTTC. Its translation is CASSLAAGGIESYEQYF.

The rearrangement uses TRBV5-1 and TRBJ2-1, with a weak D call TRBD2 (6 bases). Trimming removed 5 bases at V and 7 bases at J, with 13 bases between. In germline, CDR1 is SGHRS, CDR2 YFSETQ. The CDR3 is 13 amino acids. Here the CDR3 DNA reads TGCGCCAGCAGTACGGGAGATTGGAATGAGCAGTTCTTC. Translation: CASSTGDWNEQFF.

V gene TRBV24-1 combines with J gene TRBJ2-2; D uncertain. Germline lookup yields CDR1 KGHDR and CDR2 SFDVKD. The length of the CDR3 is 14 residues. Trimming stripped 3 bases from V and 6 bases from J, with 10 bases between. This CDR3 is CATSDGPLSGELFF. CDR3 DNA sequence: TGTGCCACCAGTGATGGGCCTTTGTCCGGGGAGCTGTTTTTT.

J is TRBJ2-7 and V is TRBV10-1; maybe TRBD1 (6 bases). Germline V gene data show CDR1 as WNHNN and CDR2 as SYGVQD (reference sequence). V lost 3 bases and J 5 bases, leaving 11 bases between the germline ends. CDR3 length: 13 amino acids. The CDR3 here is CASSETGTHEQYF. As DNA, the CDR3 is TGCGCCAGCAGTGAAACAGGGACCCACGAGCAGTACTTC.